This TCR beta chain was sequenced in a study of CD8+ T cells in alopecia areata (dated by TCRdb to the late 2010s). Some background on the complete study: The treated patients, all with moderate-to-severe alopecia areata, were enrolled in an open-label pilot trial of oral tofacitinib given at 5 to 10 mg twice daily. Tofacitinib was given for 6 to 18 months, followed by 6 months of follow-up off drug to assess delayed response and recurrence. In both human patients and the C3H/HeJ mouse model, the study applied high-throughput TCRbeta sequencing to look at T cell clonal expansion in alopecia areata. On the human side, TCRbeta sequencing was run on scalp tissue and on sorted CD4+ and CD8+ peripheral blood T cells from healthy controls and from alopecia areata patients with either patchy or totalis/universalis disease. Tofacitinib-treated patients had biopsies at baseline and at 4 and 24 weeks of treatment, with a later scalp biopsy in several patients. Scalp clonality was compared across normal scalp (n=4), patchy alopecia areata scalp (n=8), and alopecia totalis/universalis scalp (n=8). RNA was obtained with the PAXgene miRNA kit for fixed scalp, the miRNeasy kit for PBMCs, and the RNeasy kit for mouse skin. TCRbeta CDR3 regions were amplified by immunoSEQ multiplex PCR using 35 Vbeta forward and 13 Jbeta reverse primers. Overall study outcomes, separate from this receptor: Shared TCR sequences between patients were less evident than in mice, which may be partly attributable to HLA diversity in the patient population. Higher clonality and more expanded CD8+ clones were observed in lesional scalp than in normal scalp, particularly in alopecia totalis/universalis, a finding suggestive of antigenic drive. Unlike mouse skin, which is dominated by gammadelta T cells, normal human skin has resident alphabeta T cells that are also sequenced, and this complicates analysis of the scalp TCR repertoire.

Worth noting for this clone: Its target antigen remains unknown. Per-base quality was not reported, and no clone a single base away is much larger than it.

According to the study, the label for this sample's time point signals: baseline before oral tofacitinib. From alopecia areata patients, peripheral blood was collected along with lesional scalp punch biopsies. After PBMCs were isolated by density centrifugation and stained for CD3, CD4 and CD8, a FACSAria was used to sort CD4+ and CD8+ T cells. Libraries were built with the immunoSEQ multiplex PCR assay. RNA was extracted from all samples and reverse transcribed into cDNA as template for TCR sequencing. First-strand cDNA was synthesized with SuperScript III using a 2:1 mix of oligo-dT and random hexamers. A synthetic immune receptor repertoire was used to gauge amplification bias, and whatever bias remained was removed computationally. The study's processing was this. Raw reads were preprocessed to remove errors, and CDR3 was defined by IMGT conventions from the conserved cysteine to phenylalanine. To get clonality, Shannon entropy was normalized by log2 of the number of productive unique TCRs and the result was subtracted from 1. CD4 or CD8 identity of scalp clones was inferred by cross-referencing scalp TCRbeta sequences with sorted blood CD4 and CD8 repertoires. TCRdb took this table from immuneACCESS and kept in-frame rearrangements with V and J called. Such tables lack part of the clones; where checked against another copy, unresolved V genes explain under half of the gap, and the rest is unexplained. V and J calls plus clone size are reproduced from that table; the DNA served to infer D and trimming. This sample is represented by 140,000 to 150,000 clones; about 60% of them were singletons. The ten largest account for 5% to 7% of the sample.

V is cut by 4 bases and J by 1 base, and the space between the germline ends is 7 bases. The germline V gene (reference sequence) yields GTSNPN for CDR1 and SVGIG for CDR2. The CDR3, cysteine through phenylalanine, is 12 amino acids long. Here the CDR3 DNA is all that survives: 36 bases in frame from base 1. This sequence uses TRBV30 and TRBJ1-1; the D gene lacks a confident call. The sample in question was CD4+ T cells sorted from blood, obtained at week 0. This clonotype originated in a human donor with alopecia areata. The DNA is as follows: TGTGCCTGGAACCCGGGGAACACTGAAGCTTTCTTT. It is translated as CAWNPGNTEAFF.